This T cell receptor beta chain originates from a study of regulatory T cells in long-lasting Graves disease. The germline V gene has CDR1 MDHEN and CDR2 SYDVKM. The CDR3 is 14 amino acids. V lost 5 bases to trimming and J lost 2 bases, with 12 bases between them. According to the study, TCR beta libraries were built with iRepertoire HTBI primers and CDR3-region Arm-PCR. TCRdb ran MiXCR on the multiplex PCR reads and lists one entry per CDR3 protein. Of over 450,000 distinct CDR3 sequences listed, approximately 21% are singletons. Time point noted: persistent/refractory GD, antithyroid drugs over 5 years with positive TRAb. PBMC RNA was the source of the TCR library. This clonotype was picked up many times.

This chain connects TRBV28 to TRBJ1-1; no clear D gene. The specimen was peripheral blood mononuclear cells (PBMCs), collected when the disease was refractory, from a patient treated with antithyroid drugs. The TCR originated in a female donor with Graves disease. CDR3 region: CASSAYSSNTEAFF. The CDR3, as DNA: TGTGCCAGCAGTGCCTACAGCAGTAACACTGAAGCTTTCTTT.